This T cell receptor (beta chain) was sequenced for a study of response to subunit inactivated influenza vaccine (dated by TCRdb to the late 2010s). With respect to the entire study: Deep quantitative T cell receptor repertoire profiling was used in the study to track responses to a trivalent subunit inactivated influenza vaccine.

Read against the paper, the sample's time point label means: more than 40 days after influenza vaccine administration. A remark on this clonotype: No antigen is known for it. Nothing much larger sits one base from this clone, and base qualities are not available.

The full study reports these points: The authors suggested that each seasonal influenza vaccination may recruit only a limited number of new T cells.

For CDR1 and CDR2, the germline V gene (reference sequence) lists DFQATT and SNEGSKA. V drops 0 bases and J drops 4 bases, leaving 11 bases in between. The CDR3 measures 14 amino acids from cysteine to phenylalanine. The DNA shown is the 42-base CDR3, in frame from base 1. The library came from RT-PCR. Sequencing used an Illumina HiSeq 2500. The raw public data were reprocessed by TCRdb itself: fastp quality trimming at Q25, MiXCR clonotype calling, in-frame beta chains only. Every entry covers one CDR3 protein and lists the most common genes and DNA from its rows. This sample has some 480,000 distinct CDR3 sequences in its table, and around 9.9% of those were observed once. Approximately 12% of the sample is in the top ten clones.

The TCR sequence derives from a man aged 45-60 years who received an inactivated influenza vaccine. Donor details come from another sample of the same person, matched by shared clones. The input for sequencing was PBMCs from blood, taken roughly 48 days after vaccination. The rearrangement joined TRBV20-1 to TRBJ2-3; the D gene is perhaps TRBD1, from 6 matching bases. The CDR3 has the sequence CSARDVGAADTQYF. The base sequence is TGCAGTGCTAGAGATGTGGGGGCGGCAGATACGCAGTATTTT.